This entry lists 13 T cell receptor beta chains sequenced from one sample in a study of cytomegalovirus exposure and HLA in healthy donors. The study ran its PCR with 60 Vbeta and 13 Jbeta primers. The assay was immunoSEQ multiplex PCR, and TCRdb's table has in-frame clones only and misses some. The repertoire has around 150,000 clones, 65% to 85% of them found once; the top ten carry over 1.1%. Source material: PBMCs. The receptor source for this set is a man aged 55 to 70 in good health and CMV-seronegative.

CDR3 DNA: TGTGCCAGTTCACAGGGTGACGAGCAGTTCTTC. Translating it yields CASSQGDEQFF. The genes are TRBV6-5 and TRBJ2-1; a possible D gene is TRBD1 (6 bases). Germline V gene lookup returns CDR1 MNHEY and CDR2 SVGAGI. The germline V and J ends were trimmed by 9 bases and 10 bases, with 13 bases remaining between them. This CDR3 has 11 amino acids.

The V and J genes are TRBV7-2 and TRBJ2-1, with unresolved D. V gave up 1 base and J gave up 5 bases, with 3 bases separating them. Germline loops: CDR1 SGHTA, CDR2 FQGNSA. The CDR3 is made up of 12 amino acids. Here the CDR3 DNA reads TGTGCCAGCAGCTTAGTTAACAATGAGCAGTTCTTC. Protein product: CASSLVNNEQFF.

V gene TRBV6-5 combines with J gene TRBJ2-3, with 7 bases fitting TRBD1. CDR3 length equals 15 residues. Trimming took 3 bases from V and 1 from J; bases not matched to a gene: 4. The germline V gene has CDR1 MNHEY and CDR2 SVGAGI. The CDR3 loop is CASSYSQGGTDTQYF. The CDR3 DNA sequence: TGTGCCAGCAGTTATTCTCAGGGGGGCACAGATACGCAGTATTTT.

This clone was counted a single time. The chain combines TRBV5-6 with TRBJ1-2, with 7 bases that match TRBD1. V shed 0 bases and J 4 bases; nucleotides not matched to a gene: 9. The V gene's germline CDR1 is SGHDT and CDR2 YYEEEE. This CDR3 is 16 amino acids long. In nucleotides, the CDR3 is TGTGCCAGCAGCTTGGGCCGACAGGGTCCCTCCTATGGCTACACCTTC. Protein sequence: CASSLGRQGPSYGYTF.

This chain links TRBV5-1 with TRBJ2-1; D is undetermined. Trimming left V 0 bases short and J 5 bases short, with 9 bases between. CDR1 and CDR2 (germline): SGHRS, YFSETQ. This CDR3 has 14 residues. CDR3 nucleotides: TGCGCCAGCAGCTTGGCCTTACAGAACAATGAGCAGTTCTTC. This gives the protein CASSLALQNNEQFF. The whole variable domain, remainder taken from reference TRBV5-1 and TRBJ2-1, is KAGVTQTPRYLIKTRGQQVTLSCSPISGHRSVSWYQQTPGQGLQFLFEYFSETQRNKGNFPGRFSGRQFSNSRSEMNVSTLELGDSALYLCASSLALQNNEQFFGPGTRLTVL.

The chain carries TRBV25-1 and TRBJ1-5; 10 positions agree with TRBD1. The trim removed 5 bases at V and 7 bases at J, leaving 8 bases unmatched. The CDR3 extends over 15 amino acids. Germline loops: CDR1 MGHDK, CDR2 SYGVNS. CDR3 bases: TGTGCCAGCAGTCCCGGGGACAGGGGAGGGCAGCCCCAGCATTTT. This translates into CASSPGDRGGQPQHF.

The chain is built from TRBV28 and TRBJ2-6; weak D call: TRBD2 (7 bases). This CDR3 is built from 17 residues. Per the germline V gene, CDR1 is MDHEN and CDR2 is SYDVKM. Trimming cost V 4 bases and J 3 bases, with 16 bases left between them. The CDR3 region is CASSWGGDIGGANVLTF. The CDR3 bases are TGTGCCAGCAGTTGGGGGGGGGACATAGGTGGGGCCAACGTCCTGACTTTC.

The chain links TRBV9 to TRBJ2-7; 8 bases align to TRBD1. CDR3 size: 15 residues. The junction had 5 bases not matched to a gene; V was cut back by 0 bases and J by 3 bases. CDR1 is SGDLS, CDR2 YYNGEE, per germline. This CDR3 is CASSVDPGGVYEQYF. The CDR3 DNA is TGTGCCAGCAGCGTAGATCCAGGGGGCGTCTACGAGCAGTACTTC.

Concerning this clone: Sequence at one end of the junction differs from germline and may be a read error. The rearrangement joins TRBV7-9 to TRBJ1-1; tentative D call: TRBD1 (5 bases). The CDR3 contains 15 residues. The germline V gene encodes CDR1 SEHNR and CDR2 FQNEAQ (reference sequence). The CDR3, as DNA: TGTTCCAGCAGCCCTCTCATGGGGGGGTTCACTGAAGCTTTCTTT. Translated, it gives CSSSPLMGGFTEAFF.

This clone has more than one count but fewer than ten. The genes are TRBV27 and TRBJ2-5; tentatively, D is TRBD2 (7 bases). The germline V gene encodes CDR1 MNHEY and CDR2 SMNVEV (reference sequence). The CDR3 covers 13 residues. V was clipped by 2 bases and J by 7 bases, with 11 bases between them. The chain's CDR3 is CASSLRGGGTQYF. Here the CDR3 DNA reads TGTGCCAGCAGTTTAAGAGGGGGGGGGACCCAGTACTTC.

This clone has only a few counts. V and J are TRBV30 and TRBJ2-5, with 11 bases identical to TRBD2. The CDR3 length is 18 residues. CDR1 is GTSNPN and CDR2 is SVGIG in the germline V gene (reference sequence). J gave up 4 bases and V 3 bases, and 16 bases lay outside the gene matches. The CDR3, as DNA: TGTGCCTGGAGCCGGACGCCGGTGGTAGCGGGAGGGCCAGAGACCCAGTACTTC. Protein product: CAWSRTPVVAGGPETQYF. Together with reference TRBV30 and TRBJ2-5, the CDR3 gives the full variable domain: SQTIHQWPATLVQPVGSPLSLECTVEGTSNPNLYWYRQAAGRGLQLLFYSVGIGQISSEVPQNLSASRPQDRQFILSSKKLLLSDSGFYLCAWSRTPVVAGGPETQYFGPGTRLLVL.

This chain joins TRBV7-7 and TRBJ2-1; the match to TRBD2 covers 7 bases. The germline V gene has CDR1 SSHAT and CDR2 FNYEAQ (reference sequence). The CDR3 has 15 amino acids. After removal of 3 bases from V and 4 bases from J, the junction contained 6 bases not matched to a gene. The CDR3, as DNA: TGTGCCAGCAGCTTCGGGCGGGGGAGATACAATGAGCAGTTCTTC. Amino acid sequence: CASSFGRGRYNEQFF.

This clone has only a few counts. In nucleotides, the CDR3 is TGTGCCAGCAGCTTACTAGCGAGGGGTTACAATGAGCAGTTCTTC. Translated: CASSLLARGYNEQFF. The genes are TRBV7-2 and TRBJ2-1; possible D gene TRBD2, 6 bases. The germline CDR1 and CDR2 sequences are SGHTA and FQGNSA. This CDR3 region has 15 residues. Trimming pared 2 bases from V and 4 bases from J, leaving 12 bases between.